The 22 T cell receptor beta chains given below trace back to one sample, sequenced in a study of blood T cell repertoires in COVID-19. Sequencing used immunoSEQ multiplex PCR; TCRdb keeps in-frame clones, though not all of them. The sample lists around 82,000 clones, 89% occurring once. Sequenced material: peripheral blood. The receptors originated from a man between 65 and 80 years old with active or convalescent COVID-19.

The chain combines TRBV5-1 with TRBJ2-1, with TRBD1 matching 7 bases. The CDR3 runs to 17 residues. The V and J ends lost 0 bases and 4 bases, in that order; junction bases with no gene match: 10. Germline assignment: CDR1 SGHRS and CDR2 YFSETQ. The CDR3 is CASSLVDDRDTYNEQFF. The CDR3 DNA sequence: TGCGCCAGCAGCTTGGTGGACGACAGGGATACTTACAATGAGCAGTTCTTC.

This clone was detected only once. The V call is TRBV28, the J call TRBJ2-5, with 8 bases aligning to TRBD2. Germline V gene lookup returns CDR1 MDHEN and CDR2 SYDVKM. V dropped 3 bases and J dropped 5; count of bases not matched to a gene: 5. CDR3 length: 14 residues. The CDR3 DNA sequence: TGTGCCAGCAGTTTCCGGGGGGGCCAGGAGACCCAGTACTTC. Amino acid sequence: CASSFRGGQETQYF.

This clone has just one count. The V gene is TRBV10-1, the J gene TRBJ1-2; D is uncertain. Trimming removed 4 bases at V and 5 bases at J, with 8 bases between. CDR3 length: 12 amino acids. The germline V gene encodes CDR1 WNHNN and CDR2 SYGVQD (reference sequence). As DNA, the CDR3 is TGCGCCAGCAGTGGGACGGGATATGGCTACACCTTC. It specifies CASSGTGYGYTF.

The chain combines TRBV6-2 or TRBV6-3 with TRBJ2-1, with D perhaps matching TRBD2 (5 bases). With 8 bases removed from V and 3 bases from J, the gap between germline ends came to 23 bases. The CDR3 consists of 17 residues. Germline lookup yields CDR1 MNHEY and CDR2 SVGEGT. CDR3 in amino acids: CASRLRGMGSHYNEQFF. The CDR3 bases are TGTGCCAGCCGCCTGAGAGGGATGGGGTCCCACTACAATGAGCAGTTCTTC.

V gene TRBV6-4 combines with J gene TRBJ2-7, with D possibly TRBD1 on 5 matching bases. V was pared by 5 bases and J by 7 bases, with 9 bases between. The CDR3 runs to 11 residues. Germline lookup yields CDR1 MRHNA and CDR2 SNTAGT. This CDR3 is CASSSWTEQYF. The CDR3, as DNA: TGTGCCAGCAGTTCTTGGACAGAGCAGTACTTC.

To note about this clone: Its ends do not fully match the called genes, so a read error is possible. V usage is TRBV2 and J usage is TRBJ1-1; D possibly corresponds to TRBD1 (5 bases). Germline CDR1 SNHLY, CDR2 FYNNEI. The CDR3 is 18 residues long. In DNA, the CDR3 is TGTGCCAGCAGTCAAGCCACGGGCCGGGGGATTATGAACACTGAAGCTTTCTTT. Residues: CASSQATGRGIMNTEAFF.

This clone has only a few counts. This chain connects TRBV6-2 or TRBV6-3 to TRBJ1-5; TRBD1 agrees at 7 bases. CDR3 length equals 14 residues. Trimming cost V 3 bases and J 3 bases; bases outside gene matches: 2. Per the germline V gene, CDR1 is MNHEY and CDR2 is SVGEGT. The CDR3 region has the DNA TGTGCCAGCAGTTATACAGGGGACAATCAGCCCCAGCATTTT. It is translated as CASSYTGDNQPQHF.

The chain joins TRBV27 to TRBJ2-1, with D maybe TRBD1 (6 bases). V shed 6 bases and J shed 7 bases, with 19 bases lying between them. The CDR3 spans 15 residues. Germline values: CDR1 MNHEY, CDR2 SMNVEV (reference sequence). In DNA, the CDR3 is TGTGCCAGCAGCTATATGGGGGCAGGCGTGAATGAGCAGTTCTTC. Its translation is CASSYMGAGVNEQFF.

This chain uses TRBV19 with TRBJ1-1, with 7 bases fitting TRBD1. The CDR3 is 14 amino acids. In germline, CDR1 is LNHDA, CDR2 SQIVND (reference sequence). J was trimmed by 2 bases and V by 5 bases; bases with no gene match: 5. CDR3 sequence reads: CASSVTGFNTEAFF. As DNA, the CDR3 is TGTGCCAGTAGTGTGACAGGGTTTAACACTGAAGCTTTCTTT.

This sequence joins TRBV27 and TRBJ2-5; 8 nucleotides agree with TRBD2. The CDR3 totals 14 residues. CDR1 is MNHEY, CDR2 SMNVEV, per germline (reference sequence). V was clipped by 8 bases and J by 0 bases; unmatched bases: 5. The CDR3 loop is CASQRAGDQETQYF. The CDR3 DNA reads TGTGCCAGCCAAAGAGCGGGGGACCAAGAGACCCAGTACTTC.

This chain connects TRBV30 to TRBJ1-1; D might be TRBD1 (5 bases). V was cut by 0 bases and J by 0 bases, with 8 bases left in between. The CDR3 runs to 14 residues. Per germline, CDR1 GTSNPN and CDR2 SVGIG (reference sequence). In nucleotides, the CDR3 is TGTGCCTGGAGTGTACGACAGTTGAACACTGAAGCTTTCTTT. Translated: CAWSVRQLNTEAFF.

A note on this clone: Germline is not matched at one junction end, which may reflect a read error. J is TRBJ1-2 and V is TRBV4-1; D remains unclear. Germline CDR1 reads MGHRA; CDR2 reads YSYEKL. The CDR3 is 17 residues long. CDR3 nucleotide sequence: TGCGCCCGCAGCCGGCAGCGGGCGGCGGCTACTAACTATGGCTACACCTTC. The encoded protein is CARSRQRAAATNYGYTF.

This clone has only a few counts. The chain carries TRBV27 and TRBJ2-4, with a possible D match to TRBD2 (6 bases). The CDR3 contains 19 residues. The germline V and J ends were trimmed by 8 bases and 0 bases, with 26 bases remaining between them. Germline V gene data show CDR1 as MNHEY and CDR2 as SMNVEV (reference sequence). CDR3 amino acids: CASSAAGFTTDSAKNIQYF. CDR3 bases: TGTGCCAGCTCCGCTGCGGGATTTACGACAGATTCAGCCAAAAACATTCAGTACTTC.

The chain combines TRBV7-2 with TRBJ1-1; TRBD1 matches at 9 bases. V lost 4 bases and J lost 10; bases outside the gene matches: 4. Germline V gene lookup returns CDR1 SGHTA and CDR2 FQGNSA. There are 12 residues in the CDR3. CDR3 protein: CASSWDRETAFF. DNA of the CDR3: TGTGCCAGCAGCTGGGACAGGGAGACAGCTTTCTTT.

For the CDR3, the DNA is TGTGCCAGCAGCCTCCTCCGGTATGGCTACACCTTC. Amino acid sequence: CASSLLRYGYTF. The V call is TRBV7-8, the J call TRBJ1-2; D remains unclear. CDR1 is SGHVS and CDR2 is FQNEAQ in the germline V gene. The CDR3 has 12 residues. V was clipped by 5 bases and J by 5 bases, with 9 bases between them.

CDR3 sequence: CASSQGQNTEAFF. CDR3 nucleotides: TGTGCCAGCAGTCAGGGACAGAACACTGAAGCTTTCTTT. The chain combines TRBV2 with TRBJ1-1, with D possibly being TRBD1 (6 bases). The CDR3 extends over 13 amino acids. Germline CDR1 reads SNHLY; CDR2 reads FYNNEI. Between the trimmed V and J ends, which lost 5 bases and 1 base, there was a span of 8 bases.

The rearrangement uses TRBV6-5 and TRBJ1-5; D unclear. Germline CDR1 MNHEY, CDR2 SVGAGI. The CDR3 has 12 residues. Trimming pared 6 bases from V and 6 bases from J, leaving 9 bases between. This CDR3 reads CASSHFGQPQHF. CDR3 DNA: TGTGCCAGCAGCCACTTCGGTCAGCCCCAGCATTTT.

The rearrangement joins TRBV12-3 or TRBV12-4 to TRBJ1-1; 9 nucleotides agree with TRBD1. J was trimmed by 1 base and V by 6 bases; bases with no gene match: 0. This CDR3 has 13 residues. The CDR3 nucleotides are TGTGCCAGCAGGACAGGGGGGAACACTGAAGCTTTCTTT. Amino acids: CASRTGGNTEAFF.

The V call is TRBV18, the J call TRBJ1-2; the D is unclear. This CDR3 contains 12 residues. Between the trimmed V and J ends, which lost 4 bases and 6 bases, there was a span of 9 bases. In germline, CDR1 is KGHSH, CDR2 LQKENI. The CDR3 loop reads CASSRGGNGYTF. Here the CDR3 DNA reads TGTGCCAGCTCACGGGGAGGGAATGGCTACACCTTC. Together with reference TRBV18 and TRBJ1-2, the CDR3 gives the full variable domain: NAGVMQNPRHLVRRRGQEARLRCSPMKGHSHVYWYRQLPEEGLKFMVYLQKENIIDESGMPKERFSAEFPKEGPSILRIQQVVRGDSAAYFCASSRGGNGYTFGSGTRLTVV.

This CDR3 reads CASSPAAWGYTF. Written as DNA, the CDR3 is TGTGCCAGTAGCCCAGCGGCCTGGGGCTACACCTTC. The chain employs TRBV19 and TRBJ1-2; D unresolved. The germline V gene has CDR1 LNHDA and CDR2 SQIVND (reference sequence). CDR3 length equals 12 residues. V dropped 6 bases and J dropped 8 bases, with 13 bases sitting between them.

CDR3 coding DNA: TGTGCCAGCACCCCACCGGGAGGACCCGGGGAGCTGTTTTTT. This encodes CASTPPGGPGELFF. The chain employs TRBV7-2 and TRBJ2-2; 7 nucleotides line up with TRBD2. The CDR3 runs to 14 residues. The germline gives CDR1 SGHTA, CDR2 FQGNSA. V shed 7 bases and J 6 bases; nucleotides not matched to a gene: 8.

This clone was observed once. The V and J genes are TRBV4-2 and TRBJ1-1, with a possible D match to TRBD1 (6 bases). The CDR3 is 14 amino acids. V lost 1 base to trimming and J lost 4 bases, with 10 bases between them. Germline CDR1 reads LGHNA; CDR2 reads YNFKEQ. CDR3: CASSQGRTATEAFF. The CDR3 nucleotides are TGTGCCAGCAGCCAAGGACGGACAGCCACTGAAGCTTTCTTT.